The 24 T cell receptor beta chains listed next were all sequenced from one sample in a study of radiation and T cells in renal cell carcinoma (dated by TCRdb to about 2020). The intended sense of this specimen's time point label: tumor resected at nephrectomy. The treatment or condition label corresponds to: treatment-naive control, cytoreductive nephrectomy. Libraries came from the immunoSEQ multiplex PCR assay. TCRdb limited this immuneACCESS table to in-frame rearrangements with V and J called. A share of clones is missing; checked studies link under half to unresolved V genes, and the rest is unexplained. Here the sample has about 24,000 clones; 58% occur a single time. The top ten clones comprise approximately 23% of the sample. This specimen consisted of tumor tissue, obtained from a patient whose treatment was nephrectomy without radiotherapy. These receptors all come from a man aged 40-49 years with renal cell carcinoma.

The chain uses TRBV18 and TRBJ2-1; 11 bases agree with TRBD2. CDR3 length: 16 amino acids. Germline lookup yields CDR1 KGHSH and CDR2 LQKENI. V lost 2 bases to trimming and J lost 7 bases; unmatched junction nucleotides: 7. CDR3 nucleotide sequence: TGTGCCAGCTCACCAGTAGCGGGGGGGCCCAAAAATGAGCAGTTCTTC. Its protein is CASSPVAGGPKNEQFF.

The CDR3: CASSLAGSRGNTIYF. As DNA, the CDR3 is TGTGCCAGCAGCTTAGCCGGGAGCCGGGGAAACACCATATATTTT. The rearrangement uses TRBV7-9 and TRBJ1-3; no firm D call. V gave up 0 bases and J gave up 4 bases, with 10 bases separating them. CDR1 is SEHNR and CDR2 is FQNEAQ in the germline V gene (reference sequence). The CDR3 spans 15 residues.

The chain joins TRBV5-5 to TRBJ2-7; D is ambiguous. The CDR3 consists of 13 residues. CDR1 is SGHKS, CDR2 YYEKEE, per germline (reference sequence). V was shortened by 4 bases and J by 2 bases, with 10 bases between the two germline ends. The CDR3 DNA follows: TGTGCCAGCAGCCGTGGGCGTACCTACGAGCAGTACGTC. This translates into CASSRGRTYEQYV.

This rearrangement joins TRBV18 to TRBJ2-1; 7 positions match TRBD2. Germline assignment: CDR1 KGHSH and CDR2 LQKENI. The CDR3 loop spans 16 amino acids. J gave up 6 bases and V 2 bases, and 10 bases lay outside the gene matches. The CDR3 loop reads CASSPAGTMRANEQFF. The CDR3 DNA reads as TGTGCCAGCTCACCAGCAGGGACTATGCGCGCCAATGAGCAGTTCTTC.

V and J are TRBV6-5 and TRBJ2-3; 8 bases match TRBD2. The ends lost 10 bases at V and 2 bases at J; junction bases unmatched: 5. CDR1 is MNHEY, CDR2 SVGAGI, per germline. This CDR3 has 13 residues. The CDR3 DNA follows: TGTGCCACCGGGGGGGGAACCACAGATACGCAGTATTTT. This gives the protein CATGGGTTDTQYF.

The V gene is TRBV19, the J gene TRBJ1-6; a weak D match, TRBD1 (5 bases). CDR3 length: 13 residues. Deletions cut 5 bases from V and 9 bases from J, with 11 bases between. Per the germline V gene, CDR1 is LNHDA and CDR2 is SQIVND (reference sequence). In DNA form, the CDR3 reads TGTGCCAGTAGTGGCCGGGACGTTTCACCCCTCCACTTT. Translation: CASSGRDVSPLHF. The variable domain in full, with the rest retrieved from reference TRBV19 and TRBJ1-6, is DGGITQSPKYLFRKEGQNVTLSCEQNLNHDAMYWYRQDPGQGLRLIYYSQIVNDFQKGDIAEGYSVSREKKESFPLTVTSAQKNPTAFYLCASSGRDVSPLHFGNGTRLTVT.

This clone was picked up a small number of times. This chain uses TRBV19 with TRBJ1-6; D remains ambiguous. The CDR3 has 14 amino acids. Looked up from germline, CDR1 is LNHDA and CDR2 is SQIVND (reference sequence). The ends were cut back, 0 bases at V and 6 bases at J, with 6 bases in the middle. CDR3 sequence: CASSIEASNSPLHF. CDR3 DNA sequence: TGTGCCAGTAGTATAGAAGCTTCTAATTCACCCCTCCACTTT.

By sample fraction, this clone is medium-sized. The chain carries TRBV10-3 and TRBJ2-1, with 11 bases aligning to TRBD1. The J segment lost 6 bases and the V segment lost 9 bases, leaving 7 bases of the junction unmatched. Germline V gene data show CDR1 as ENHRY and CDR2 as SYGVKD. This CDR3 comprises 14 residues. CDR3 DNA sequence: TGTGCCATTGCCGGGACAGGGGGGTTCAATGAGCAGTTCTTC. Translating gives CAIAGTGGFNEQFF.

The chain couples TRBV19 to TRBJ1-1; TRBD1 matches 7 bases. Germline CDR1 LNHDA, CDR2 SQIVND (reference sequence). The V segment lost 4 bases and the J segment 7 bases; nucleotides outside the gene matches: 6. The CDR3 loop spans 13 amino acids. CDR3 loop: CASSTQQGSEAFF. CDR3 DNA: TGTGCCAGTAGTACCCAACAGGGGAGTGAAGCTTTCTTT.

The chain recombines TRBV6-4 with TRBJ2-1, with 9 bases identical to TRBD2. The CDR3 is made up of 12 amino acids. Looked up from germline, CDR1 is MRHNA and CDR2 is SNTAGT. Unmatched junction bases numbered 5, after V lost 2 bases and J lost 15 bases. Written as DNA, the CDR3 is TGTGCCAGCAGTGACACCGGGACTAGCTGGTTCTTC. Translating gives CASSDTGTSWFF.

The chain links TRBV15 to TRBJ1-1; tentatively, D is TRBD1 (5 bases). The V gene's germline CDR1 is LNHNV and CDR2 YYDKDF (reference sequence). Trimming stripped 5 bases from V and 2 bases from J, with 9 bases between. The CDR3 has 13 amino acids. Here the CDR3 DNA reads TGTGCCACCAGCCCTCAGGGAAACACTGAAGCTTTCTTT. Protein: CATSPQGNTEAFF.

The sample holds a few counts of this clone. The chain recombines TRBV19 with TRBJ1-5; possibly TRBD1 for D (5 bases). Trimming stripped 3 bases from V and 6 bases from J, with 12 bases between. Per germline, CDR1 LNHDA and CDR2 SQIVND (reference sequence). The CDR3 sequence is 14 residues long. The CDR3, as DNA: TGTGCCAGTAGTATCGGGGTGACAGTTCAGCCCCAGCATTTT. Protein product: CASSIGVTVQPQHF.

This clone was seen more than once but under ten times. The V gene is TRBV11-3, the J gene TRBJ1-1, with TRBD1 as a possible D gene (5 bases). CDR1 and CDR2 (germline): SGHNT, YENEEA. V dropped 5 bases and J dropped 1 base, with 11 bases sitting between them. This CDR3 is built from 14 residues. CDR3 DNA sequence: TGTGCCAGCAGCAAGGGGACGGGGAACACTGAAGCTTTCTTT. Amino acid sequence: CASSKGTGNTEAFF.

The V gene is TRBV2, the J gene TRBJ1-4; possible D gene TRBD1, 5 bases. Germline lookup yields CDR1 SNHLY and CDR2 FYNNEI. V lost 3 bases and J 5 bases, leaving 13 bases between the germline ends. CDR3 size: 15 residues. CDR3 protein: CASSEGQAHNEKLFF. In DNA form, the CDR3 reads TGTGCCAGCAGTGAGGGGCAGGCCCACAATGAAAAACTGTTTTTT.

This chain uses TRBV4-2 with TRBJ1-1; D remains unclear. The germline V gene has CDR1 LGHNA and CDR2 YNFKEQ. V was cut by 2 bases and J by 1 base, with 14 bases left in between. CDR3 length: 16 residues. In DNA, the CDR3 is TGTGCCAGCAGCCAAATGCCCCTCTTGGGGAACACTGAAGCTTTCTTT. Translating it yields CASSQMPLLGNTEAFF.

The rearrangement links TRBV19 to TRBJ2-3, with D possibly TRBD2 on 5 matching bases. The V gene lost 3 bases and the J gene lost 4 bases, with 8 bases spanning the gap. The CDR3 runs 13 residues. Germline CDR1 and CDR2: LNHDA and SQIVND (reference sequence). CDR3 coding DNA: TGTGCCAGTAGTATTGGTAGCGCAGATACGCAGTATTTT. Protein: CASSIGSADTQYF.

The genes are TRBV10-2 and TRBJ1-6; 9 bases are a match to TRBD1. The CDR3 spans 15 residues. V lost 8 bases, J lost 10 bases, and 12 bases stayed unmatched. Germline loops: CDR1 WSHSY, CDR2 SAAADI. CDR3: CASLPSQGAGSPLHF. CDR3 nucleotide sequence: TGCGCCAGCCTTCCCTCACAGGGGGCTGGGTCACCCCTCCACTTT.

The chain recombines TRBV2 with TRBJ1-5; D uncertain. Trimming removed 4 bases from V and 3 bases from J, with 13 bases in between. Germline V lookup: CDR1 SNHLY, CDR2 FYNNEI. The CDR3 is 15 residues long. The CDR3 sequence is CASSGAGPPNQPQHF. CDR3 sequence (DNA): TGTGCCAGCAGTGGGGCGGGCCCGCCCAATCAGCCCCAGCATTTT.

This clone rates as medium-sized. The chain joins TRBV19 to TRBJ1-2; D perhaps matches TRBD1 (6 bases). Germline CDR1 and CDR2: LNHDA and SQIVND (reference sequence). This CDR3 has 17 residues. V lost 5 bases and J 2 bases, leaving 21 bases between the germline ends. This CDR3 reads CASSAQGGGQRNYGYTF. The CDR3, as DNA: TGTGCCAGTAGTGCCCAAGGCGGGGGGCAAAGGAACTATGGCTACACCTTC.

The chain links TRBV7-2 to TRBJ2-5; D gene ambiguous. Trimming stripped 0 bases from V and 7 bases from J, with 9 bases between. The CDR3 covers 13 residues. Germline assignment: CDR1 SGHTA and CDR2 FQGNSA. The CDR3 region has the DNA TGTGCCAGCAGCTTAGCTCAGGACGGGACCCAGTACTTC. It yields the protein CASSLAQDGTQYF.

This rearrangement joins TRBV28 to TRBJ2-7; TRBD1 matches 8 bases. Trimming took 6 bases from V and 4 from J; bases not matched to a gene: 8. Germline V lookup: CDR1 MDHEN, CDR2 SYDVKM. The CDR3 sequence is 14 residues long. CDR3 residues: CASSHGQGSYEQYV. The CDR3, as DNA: TGTGCCAGCAGCCACGGACAGGGCAGTTACGAGCAGTACGTC.

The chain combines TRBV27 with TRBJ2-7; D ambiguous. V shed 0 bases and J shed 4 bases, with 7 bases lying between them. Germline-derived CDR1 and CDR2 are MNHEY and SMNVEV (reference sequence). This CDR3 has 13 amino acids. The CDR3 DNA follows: TGTGCCAGCAGTTTATCCCCCGGATACGAGCAGTACGTC. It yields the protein CASSLSPGYEQYV.

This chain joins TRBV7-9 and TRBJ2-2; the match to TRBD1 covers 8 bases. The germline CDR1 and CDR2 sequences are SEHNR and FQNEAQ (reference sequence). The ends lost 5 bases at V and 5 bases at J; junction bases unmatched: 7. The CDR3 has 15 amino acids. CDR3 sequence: CASSLGQGRTGELFF. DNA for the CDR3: TGTGCCAGCAGCCTCGGACAGGGCAGGACCGGGGAGCTGTTTTTT.

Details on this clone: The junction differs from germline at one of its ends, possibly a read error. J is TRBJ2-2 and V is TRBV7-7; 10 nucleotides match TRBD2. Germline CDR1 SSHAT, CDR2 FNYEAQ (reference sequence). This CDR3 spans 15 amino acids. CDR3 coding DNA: TGTGCTAGCAGCTCTAGCGGGAGTTTCACCGGGGAGCTGTTTTTT. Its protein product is CASSSSGSFTGELFF.